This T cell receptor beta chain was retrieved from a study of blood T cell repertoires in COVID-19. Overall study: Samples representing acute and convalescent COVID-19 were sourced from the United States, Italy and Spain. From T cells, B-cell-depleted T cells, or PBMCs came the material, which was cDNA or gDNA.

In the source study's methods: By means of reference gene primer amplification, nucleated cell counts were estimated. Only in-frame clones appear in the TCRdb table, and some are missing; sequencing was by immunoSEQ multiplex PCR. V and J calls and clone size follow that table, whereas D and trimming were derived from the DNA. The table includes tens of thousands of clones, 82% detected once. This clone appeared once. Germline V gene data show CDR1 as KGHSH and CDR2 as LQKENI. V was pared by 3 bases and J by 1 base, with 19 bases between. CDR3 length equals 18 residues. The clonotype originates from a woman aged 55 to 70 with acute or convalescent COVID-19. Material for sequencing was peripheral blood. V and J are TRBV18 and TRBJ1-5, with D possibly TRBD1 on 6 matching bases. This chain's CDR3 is CASSPPLQGGYSNQPQHF. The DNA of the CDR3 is TGTGCCAGCTCACCGCCTCTACAGGGCGGGTACAGCAATCAGCCCCAGCATTTT.